The 24 T cell receptor beta chains presented below share a single source sample, sequenced in a study of somatic mutations in cytotoxic T cells in rheumatoid arthritis (TCRdb year 2017). Libraries were built with the immunoSEQ multiplex PCR assay. Here the immuneACCESS table is served through TCRdb, limited to in-frame sequences with V and J called. Missing clones are a known gap in these copies; in checked studies unresolved V genes cover under half, and the rest lacks a known reason. Across this sample there are over 15,000 clones, with about 85% seen only once. Roughly 9.4% of the sample belongs to the ten largest clones. Sequencing was performed on CD8+ T cells sorted from blood. Source of these receptors: an adult with rheumatoid arthritis.

J is TRBJ1-3 and V is TRBV27; D ambiguous. Trimming took 8 bases from V and 1 from J, leaving 9 bases between them. Per germline, CDR1 MNHEY and CDR2 SMNVEV (reference sequence). This CDR3 is built from 13 residues. In DNA form, the CDR3 reads TGTGCCAGCGGCCGGACTTCTGGAAACACCATATATTTT. Residues: CASGRTSGNTIYF.

The chain employs TRBV4-1 and TRBJ1-6, with D hard to call. Trimming removed 4 bases from V and 6 bases from J, with 10 bases in between. CDR1 and CDR2 (germline): MGHRA, YSYEKL. CDR3 size: 14 residues. The CDR3, as DNA: TGCGCCAGCAGCCGCATCACTCCTAATTCACCCCTCCACTTT. It translates to CASSRITPNSPLHF.

In its sample, this clone was seen a few times. The chain couples TRBV5-1 to TRBJ1-1; D not certain. The CDR3 runs 12 residues. Germline V gives CDR1 SGHRS, CDR2 YFSETQ. The V end was cut by 4 bases, the J end by 4 bases, with 8 bases between. The CDR3 loop is CASSPAGTEAFF. The CDR3 nucleotides read TGCGCCAGCAGCCCGGCTGGCACTGAAGCTTTCTTT. The whole variable domain, filled in from reference TRBV5-1 and TRBJ1-1, reads KAGVTQTPRYLIKTRGQQVTLSCSPISGHRSVSWYQQTPGQGLQFLFEYFSETQRNKGNFPGRFSGRQFSNSRSEMNVSTLELGDSALYLCASSPAGTEAFFGQGTRLTVV.

The rearrangement links TRBV10-3 to TRBJ1-1; 7 bases fit TRBD1. The CDR3 spans 12 residues. Trimming at V came to 8 bases and at J to 1 base, leaving 1 base not matched to a gene. Germline loops: CDR1 ENHRY, CDR2 SYGVKD. As DNA, the CDR3 is TGTGCCATCCAGGGGGAGAACACTGAAGCTTTCTTT. Amino acid sequence: CAIQGENTEAFF.

The chain has TRBV6-5 and TRBJ2-5; the match to TRBD2 covers 13 bases. Germline CDR1 and CDR2: MNHEY and SVGAGI. After removal of 0 bases from V and 5 bases from J, the junction contained 0 bases not matched to a gene. The CDR3 sequence is 15 residues long. The CDR3 DNA reads TGTGCCAGCAGTTACTCGACTAGCGGGGGGGAGACCCAGTACTTC. Its protein is CASSYSTSGGETQYF.

The chain has TRBV6-5 and TRBJ1-2; TRBD1 matches at 8 bases. CDR1 and CDR2 (germline): MNHEY, SVGAGI. The CDR3 runs to 13 residues. The V and J ends lost 4 bases and 7 bases, in that order; junction bases with no gene match: 5. DNA of the CDR3: TGTGCCAGCAGTTCCACAGGGGGGGGTGGCTACACCTTC. Residues: CASSSTGGGGYTF.

The gene calls are TRBV9 and TRBJ2-7, with D unresolved. CDR3 length: 12 amino acids. V was cut by 4 bases and J by 6 bases, with 11 bases left in between. Germline V gives CDR1 SGDLS, CDR2 YYNGEE. The DNA of the CDR3 is TGTGCCAGCAGCCCCTCCCCTGGCGAGCAGTACTTC. It specifies CASSPSPGEQYF. The whole variable domain, filled in from reference TRBV9 and TRBJ2-7, reads DSGVTQTPKHLITATGQRVTLRCSPRSGDLSVYWYQQSLDQGLQFLIQYYNGEERAKGNILERFSAQQFPDLHSELNLSSLELGDSALYFCASSPSPGEQYFGPGTRLTVT.

The chain carries TRBV5-4 and TRBJ2-7, with 8 bases matching TRBD2. The V segment lost 4 bases and the J segment 6 bases; nucleotides outside the gene matches: 12. The CDR3 sequence is 15 residues long. From germline, CDR1 is SGHNT and CDR2 YYREEE (reference sequence). CDR3 region: CASSTEGSGAREQYF. The CDR3 DNA follows: TGTGCCAGCAGCACCGAGGGTAGCGGGGCCCGCGAGCAGTACTTC. Filled out from reference TRBV5-4 and TRBJ2-7, the complete variable domain reads ETGVTQSPTHLIKTRGQQVTLRCSSQSGHNTVSWYQQALGQGPQFIFQYYREEENGRGNFPPRFSGLQFPNYSSELNVNALELDDSALYLCASSTEGSGAREQYFGPGTRLTVT.

The rearrangement joins TRBV27 to TRBJ1-1, with 11 bases fitting TRBD1. V was pared by 5 bases and J by 3 bases, with 14 bases of the junction left unmatched. The CDR3 sequence is 18 residues long. Germline values: CDR1 MNHEY, CDR2 SMNVEV (reference sequence). The CDR3, as DNA: TGTGCCAGCAGTAGAGCCAGTAAAGGACAGGGGGCGGACACTGAAGCTTTCTTT. This codes for CASSRASKGQGADTEAFF.

The chain has TRBV10-3 and TRBJ1-1, with D perhaps matching TRBD1 (6 bases). From germline, CDR1 is ENHRY and CDR2 SYGVKD. The CDR3 consists of 11 residues. Trimming removed 6 bases at V and 6 bases at J, with 8 bases between. The CDR3 spells CAIRQGPEAFF. The CDR3 DNA is TGTGCCATCAGACAGGGACCTGAAGCTTTCTTT.

This chain joins TRBV23-1 and TRBJ1-2; D call uncertain. TRBV23-1 falls under the ORF class, with uncertain function. V was shortened by 0 bases and J by 1 base, with 12 bases between the two germline ends. The CDR3 runs 16 residues. The CDR3 sequence: CASSQSLRVSNYGYTF. CDR3 nucleotides: TGCGCCAGCAGTCAATCTCTACGCGTAAGTAACTATGGCTACACCTTC.

The chain has TRBV6-1 and TRBJ2-7; 7 bases fit TRBD1. With 5 bases clipped from V and 2 bases from J, the junction kept 3 bases outside the gene matches. This CDR3 has 13 amino acids. The germline gives CDR1 MNHNS, CDR2 SASEGT. The CDR3 nucleotides read TGTGCCAGCAGTACAGACAGGGCCTACGAGCAGTACTTC. Translated: CASSTDRAYEQYF.

The chain carries TRBV7-6 and TRBJ2-2, with 12 bases lining up with TRBD2. Trimming removed 4 bases from V and 1 base from J; junction bases left unmatched: 4. CDR1 SGHVS and CDR2 FNYEAQ come from the germline V gene. The CDR3 is 17 residues long. This CDR3 is CASSSLAGGRNTGELFF. The CDR3 DNA is TGTGCCAGCAGCTCACTAGCGGGGGGTAGGAACACCGGGGAGCTGTTTTTT.

The V gene is TRBV9, the J gene TRBJ2-3, with TRBD2 identical over 7 bases. V dropped 3 bases and J dropped 2; count of bases not matched to a gene: 3. The CDR3 is made up of 14 amino acids. CDR1 and CDR2 from the germline V gene are SGDLS and YYNGEE. The CDR3, as DNA: TGTGCCAGCAGCGCCGGGACTACCACAGATACGCAGTATTTT. It translates to CASSAGTTTDTQYF.

This clone has just one count. The rearrangement joins TRBV6-5 to TRBJ1-5, with D tentatively TRBD1 (5 bases). Germline lookup yields CDR1 MNHEY and CDR2 SVGAGI. The CDR3 spans 12 residues. V lost 8 bases, J lost 5 bases, and 10 bases lay in between. Written as DNA, the CDR3 is TGTGCCAGCGGGACCTCGGATCAGCCCCAGCATTTT. Translated, it gives CASGTSDQPQHF.

The chain carries TRBV11-1 and TRBJ2-7, with 12 bases fitting TRBD1. The CDR3 consists of 15 residues. V shed 7 bases and J 0 bases; nucleotides not matched to a gene: 4. CDR1 and CDR2 from the germline V gene are SGHAT and FQDESV (reference sequence). DNA of the CDR3: TGTGCCAGCACCTCGGGACAGGGGGCCTCCTACGAGCAGTACTTC. Amino acid sequence: CASTSGQGASYEQYF.

V and J are TRBV5-1 and TRBJ2-5, with TRBD2 matching over 10 bases. This CDR3 comprises 15 residues. CDR1 and CDR2 from the germline V gene are SGHRS and YFSETQ. J was trimmed by 2 bases and V by 4 bases; bases with no gene match: 5. DNA of the CDR3: TGCGCCAGCAGCGATAGCGGGGGGTTACAAGAGACCCAGTACTTC. Translated: CASSDSGGLQETQYF.

This clone was found a few times. The V gene is TRBV15, the J gene TRBJ1-1; D unclear. CDR1 is LNHNV, CDR2 YYDKDF, per germline (reference sequence). This CDR3 has 14 amino acids. Trimming pared 2 bases from V and 1 base from J, leaving 8 bases between. The CDR3 bases are TGTGCCACCAGCAGATCCGACACGAACACTGAAGCTTTCTTT. Translation: CATSRSDTNTEAFF.

This sequence joins TRBV27 and TRBJ1-5; 9 bases fit TRBD1. This CDR3 is 14 amino acids long. Germline CDR1 reads MNHEY; CDR2 reads SMNVEV (reference sequence). Trimming cost V 4 bases and J 3 bases; bases outside gene matches: 1. CDR3 bases: TGTGCCAGCAGTTACAGGGGGCTCAATCAGCCCCAGCATTTT. Amino acids: CASSYRGLNQPQHF.

The chain is built from TRBV11-2 and TRBJ2-1; 7 bases map to TRBD2. Looked up from germline, CDR1 is SGHAT and CDR2 is FQNNGV. Trimming cost V 7 bases and J 7 bases; bases outside gene matches: 10. CDR3 length: 14 amino acids. DNA for the CDR3: TGTGCCAGCACCCCGCGGGTGGGGGGGAATGAGCAGTTCTTC. The encoded protein is CASTPRVGGNEQFF.

The gene calls are TRBV11-2 and TRBJ2-3; 8 nucleotides align to TRBD2. Looked up from germline, CDR1 is SGHAT and CDR2 is FQNNGV. The CDR3 is 16 amino acids. Losses at the gene ends were 5 bases for V and 1 base for J; bases not matched to a gene: 8. The CDR3 bases are TGTGCCAGCAGCCCAATGGACGGGGGGGGCACAGATACGCAGTATTTT. This codes for CASSPMDGGGTDTQYF.

V gene TRBV19 combines with J gene TRBJ1-1; tentatively, D is TRBD1 (5 bases). Trimming removed 6 bases from V and 7 bases from J, with 15 bases in between. The CDR3 is 13 amino acids. Germline V gene data show CDR1 as LNHDA and CDR2 as SQIVND (reference sequence). CDR3 nucleotides: TGTGCCAGTAGCCCATACAGGACTAGTGAAGCTTTCTTT. It is translated as CASSPYRTSEAFF.

This rearrangement joins TRBV2 to TRBJ1-1; a weak D match, TRBD1 (5 bases). Looked up from germline, CDR1 is SNHLY and CDR2 is FYNNEI. The CDR3 is made up of 15 amino acids. The V and J ends lost 2 bases and 0 bases respectively, with 10 bases between them. In nucleotides, the CDR3 is TGTGCCAGCAGTGAAAATGGGGGGATGAACACTGAAGCTTTCTTT. Its translation is CASSENGGMNTEAFF.

The CDR3 bases are TGTGCCAGCCAAGAACAGGGGAATAGCAATCAGCCCCAGCATTTT. Translated, it gives CASQEQGNSNQPQHF. V usage is TRBV7-9 and J usage is TRBJ1-5; 7 bases are a match to TRBD1. The germline gives CDR1 SEHNR, CDR2 FQNEAQ (reference sequence). The ends lost 8 bases at V and 0 bases at J; junction bases unmatched: 7. The CDR3 runs 15 residues.